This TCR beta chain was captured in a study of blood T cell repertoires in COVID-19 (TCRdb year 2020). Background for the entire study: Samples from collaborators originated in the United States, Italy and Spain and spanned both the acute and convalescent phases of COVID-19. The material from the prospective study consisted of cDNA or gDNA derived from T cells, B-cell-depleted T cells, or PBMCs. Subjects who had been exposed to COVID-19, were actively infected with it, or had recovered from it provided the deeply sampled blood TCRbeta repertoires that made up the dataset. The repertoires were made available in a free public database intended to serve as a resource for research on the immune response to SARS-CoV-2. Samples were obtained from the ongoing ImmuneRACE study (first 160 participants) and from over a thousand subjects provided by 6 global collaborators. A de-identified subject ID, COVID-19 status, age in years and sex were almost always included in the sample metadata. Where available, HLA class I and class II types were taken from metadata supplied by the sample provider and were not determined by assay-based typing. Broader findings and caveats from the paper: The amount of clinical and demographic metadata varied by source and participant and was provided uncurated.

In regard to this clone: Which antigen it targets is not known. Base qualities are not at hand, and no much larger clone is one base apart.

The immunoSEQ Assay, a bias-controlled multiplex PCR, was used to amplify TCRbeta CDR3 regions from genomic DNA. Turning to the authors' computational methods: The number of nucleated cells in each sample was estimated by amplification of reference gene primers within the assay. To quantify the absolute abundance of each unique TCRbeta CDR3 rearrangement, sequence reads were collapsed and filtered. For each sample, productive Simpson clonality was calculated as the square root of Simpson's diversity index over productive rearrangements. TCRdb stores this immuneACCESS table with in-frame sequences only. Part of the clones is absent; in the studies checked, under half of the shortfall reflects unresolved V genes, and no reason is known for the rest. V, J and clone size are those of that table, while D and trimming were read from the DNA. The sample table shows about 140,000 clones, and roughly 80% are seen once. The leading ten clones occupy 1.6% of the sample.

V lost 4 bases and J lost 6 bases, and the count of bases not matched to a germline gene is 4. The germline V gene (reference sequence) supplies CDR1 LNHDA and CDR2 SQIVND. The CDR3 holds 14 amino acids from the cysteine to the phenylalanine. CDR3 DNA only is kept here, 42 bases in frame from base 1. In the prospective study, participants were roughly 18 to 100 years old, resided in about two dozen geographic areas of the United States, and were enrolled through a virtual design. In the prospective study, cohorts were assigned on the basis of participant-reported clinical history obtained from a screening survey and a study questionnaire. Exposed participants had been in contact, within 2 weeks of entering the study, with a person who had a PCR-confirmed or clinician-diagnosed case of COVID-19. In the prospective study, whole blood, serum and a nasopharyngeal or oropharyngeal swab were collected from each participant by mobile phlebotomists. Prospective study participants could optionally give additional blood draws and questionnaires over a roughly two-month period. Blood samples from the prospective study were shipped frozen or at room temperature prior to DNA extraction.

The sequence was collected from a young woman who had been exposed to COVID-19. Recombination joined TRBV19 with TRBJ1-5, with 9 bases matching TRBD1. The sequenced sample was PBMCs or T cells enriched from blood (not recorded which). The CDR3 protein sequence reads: CASSTGTGFQPQHF. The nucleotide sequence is TGTGCCAGTAGTACGGGGACAGGGTTTCAGCCCCAGCATTTT.